Below are 2 T cell receptor beta chains sequenced from a single sample in a study of T-cell reconstitution after alpha-beta-depleted transplantation in children (dated by TCRdb to about 2016). The library was built by means of PCR. TCRdb names Illumina HiSeq 2500 as the instrument used. TCR libraries were prepared with molecular barcoding, using unique molecular identifiers to normalize TCRbeta repertoire quantification. TCRdb itself trimmed the public reads at Q25 with fastp, ran MiXCR and retained productive beta chains. Entries are consolidated by CDR3 protein sequence, retaining the most common genes and DNA. This sample gives about 340,000 distinct CDR3 sequences in total; 10% to 15% of them show up just once. The ten largest clones represent around 4% of the sample. The sample here was PBMCs, taken from the stem cell graft. The receptors were gathered from a human donor who donated a stem cell graft to a child with Fanconi anemia.

The rearrangement uses TRBV20-1 and TRBJ2-3; no clear D gene. V lost 6 bases and J 2 bases, leaving 15 bases between the germline ends. The CDR3 is made up of 14 amino acids. CDR1 is DFQATT, CDR2 SNEGSKA, per germline (reference sequence). In DNA form, the CDR3 reads TGCAGTGCCCCGCTCACGGGCAACACAGATACGCAGTATTTT. Amino acid sequence: CSAPLTGNTDTQYF.

The CDR3 sequence is CSARAIAGRSYNEQFF. The CDR3 DNA sequence: TGCAGTGCTAGAGCTATAGCGGGGCGCTCCTACAATGAGCAGTTCTTC. This chain uses TRBV20-1 with TRBJ2-1; 8 bases are shared with TRBD2. Per the germline V gene, CDR1 is DFQATT and CDR2 is SNEGSKA (reference sequence). CDR3 length equals 16 residues. Losses at the gene ends were 1 base for V and 0 bases for J; bases not matched to a gene: 5.